The 27 T cell receptor beta chains below were found in one sample sequenced in a study of CD8 T cells in ankylosing spondylitis. TCRdb ran MiXCR on the 5' RACE reads and lists one entry per CDR3 protein. This table has about 400,000 distinct CDR3 sequences, more than 20% appearing once. Study results and caveats: Roughly eight highly homologous variants made up a TCR beta motif that seemed to typify ankylosing spondylitis blood.

Antigens for these TCRs are unknown. What was sequenced was blood, either unsorted or a sorted T cell fraction (not recorded which). The source of these receptors is a male donor with ankylosing spondylitis.

With regard to this clonotype: One end of the junction does not line up with germline, which may come from a read error. In DNA, the CDR3 is TGCAGCGGGCTGGGCAGGGGGCAATACACCGGGGAGCTGGTTTTT. Translating it yields CSGLGRGQYTGELVF. The V call is TRBV29-1, the J call TRBJ2-2, with 8 nucleotides matching TRBD1. The CDR3 totals 15 residues. Per the germline V gene, CDR1 is SQVTM and CDR2 is ANQGSEA.

The rearrangement uses TRBV20-1 and TRBJ2-7, with 8 positions matching TRBD1. Unmatched junction bases numbered 7, after V lost 3 bases and J lost 6 bases. Germline V gene lookup returns CDR1 DFQATT and CDR2 SNEGSKA (reference sequence). There are 13 residues in the CDR3. CDR3 loop: CSARDRDRSEQYF. DNA of the CDR3: TGCAGTGCTAGGGACCGGGACAGGTCCGAGCAGTACTTC.

This clonotype was seen more than once but under ten times. V is TRBV29-1 and J is TRBJ2-5; D remains ambiguous. Trimming stripped 7 bases from V and 2 bases from J, with 17 bases between. The germline gives CDR1 SQVTM, CDR2 ANQGSEA. The CDR3 runs 14 residues. CDR3 nucleotides: TGCAGCGCCCGAAGGGCCGTGATACAAGAGACCCAGTACTTC. Its protein is CSARRAVIQETQYF.

V is TRBV2 and J is TRBJ2-2; 8 bases map to TRBD2. J was trimmed by 7 bases and V by 6 bases; bases with no gene match: 13. CDR1 and CDR2 from the germline V gene are SNHLY and FYNNEI. This CDR3 contains 16 residues. The CDR3 coding sequence is TGTGCCAGCAGCGGGGGGGTTTTCGGGAAGGACGGGGAGCTGTTTTTT. It is translated as CASSGGVFGKDGELFF.

Only a few counts were recorded for this clonotype. The rearrangement uses TRBV29-1 and TRBJ2-7; D is perhaps TRBD1 or TRBD2 (5 bases each). The germline gives CDR1 SQVTM, CDR2 ANQGSEA. V was shortened by 6 bases and J by 3 bases, with 18 bases between the two germline ends. The CDR3 extends over 14 amino acids. CDR3 amino acids: CSVAPRQGDYEQYF. CDR3 nucleotides: TGCAGCGTGGCCCCGCGGCAGGGAGACTACGAGCAGTACTTC.

The rearrangement uses TRBV25-1 and TRBJ2-7; 10 bases map to TRBD1. CDR3 length equals 13 residues. Per the germline V gene, CDR1 is MGHDK and CDR2 is SYGVNS. V lost 8 bases, J lost 6 bases, and 7 bases stayed unmatched. The CDR3 region has the DNA TGTGCCAGCGGCGACAGGGGGCGGTCCGAGCAGTACTTC. It specifies CASGDRGRSEQYF.

In its sample, this clonotype was seen many times. This chain links TRBV2 with TRBJ1-2; possible D gene TRBD1, 6 bases. Germline V gene data show CDR1 as SNHLY and CDR2 as FYNNEI. The CDR3 is made up of 16 amino acids. V lost 3 bases to trimming and J lost 4 bases, with 18 bases between them. This CDR3 is CASSEVQGNDGYGYTF. The DNA of the CDR3 is TGTGCCAGCAGTGAGGTCCAGGGGAATGATGGCTATGGCTACACCTTC.

The V call is TRBV18, the J call TRBJ2-2; no clear D. CDR3 size: 14 residues. CDR1 is KGHSH, CDR2 LQKENI, per germline. V gave up 0 bases and J gave up 0 bases, with 2 bases separating them. CDR3 coding DNA: TGTGCCAGCTCACCACCGTCGAACACCGGGGAGCTGTTTTTT. It encodes CASSPPSNTGELFF.

In this sample, this clonotype turned up many times. One end of the junction is discordant with germline, which a read error may explain. The chain combines TRBV12-3 or TRBV12-4 with TRBJ2-4, with D unclear. The CDR3 contains 12 residues. The DNA of the CDR3 is TGTGCCAGCAGTGCCCCACAGTCCCCCATCTCTTTC. It encodes CASSAPQSPISF.

This sequence joins TRBV6-1 and TRBJ2-7; 9 bases map to TRBD2. Germline V CDR1 and CDR2: MNHNS, SASEGT. J lost 2 bases, V lost 6 bases, and 8 bases had no gene match. CDR3 length equals 15 residues. The CDR3 region has the DNA TGTGCCAGCAGGGCTCTAGCGGGACTCCCCTACGAGCAGTACTTC. This encodes CASRALAGLPYEQYF.

The chain links TRBV7-2 to TRBJ1-5; D call uncertain. Trimming pared 5 bases from V and 3 bases from J, leaving 14 bases between. The CDR3 loop spans 15 amino acids. Germline V gene lookup returns CDR1 SGHTA and CDR2 FQGNSA. DNA of the CDR3: TGTGCCAGCAGCCCCCCCGACGGCTACAATCAGCCCCAGCATTTT. Translation: CASSPPDGYNQPQHF.

The rearrangement links TRBV28 to TRBJ2-1, with D tentatively TRBD1 or TRBD2 (5 bases each). CDR3 length: 13 amino acids. Trimming left V 5 bases short and J 10 bases short, with 15 bases between. Per germline, CDR1 MDHEN and CDR2 SYDVKM. CDR3 region: CASSTEGPPEQFF. In DNA form, the CDR3 reads TGTGCCAGCAGTACCGAGGGGCCCCCGGAGCAGTTCTTC.

The rearrangement joins TRBV3-1 to TRBJ1-2; 7 nucleotides align to TRBD1. This CDR3 region has 20 residues. J was trimmed by 4 bases and V by 0 bases; bases with no gene match: 20. The germline gives CDR1 LGHDT, CDR2 YNNKEL (reference sequence). CDR3 in DNA: TGTGCCAGCAGCCAAGATGGCCGACAGGGTTGGAGGGAGCTTGTCTATGGCTACACCTTC. Translated: CASSQDGRQGWRELVYGYTF.

CDR3 in DNA: TGCGCCAGCAGTGAGGTGCCAAGTCAGGTCTCTCGGGTCACTGAAGCTTTCTTT. It is translated as CASSEVPSQVSRVTEAFF. The V gene is TRBV10-2, the J gene TRBJ1-1; D is unclear. There are 18 residues in the CDR3. V lost 2 bases, J lost 4 bases, and 23 bases lay in between. Germline-derived CDR1 and CDR2 are WSHSY and SAAADI.

The V and J genes are TRBV28 and TRBJ2-2, with 7 bases lining up with TRBD1. Germline V gene data show CDR1 as MDHEN and CDR2 as SYDVKM. The CDR3 is made up of 16 amino acids. The V segment lost 3 bases and the J segment 6 bases; nucleotides outside the gene matches: 10. This CDR3 is CASSFRRQGGPGELFF. CDR3 in DNA: TGTGCCAGCAGTTTCAGGCGACAGGGTGGCCCCGGGGAGCTGTTTTTT.

V gene TRBV9 combines with J gene TRBJ1-6; 12 nucleotides agree with TRBD1. With V trimmed by 2 bases and J by 10 bases, 7 bases remained unmatched. The CDR3 loop spans 16 amino acids. CDR1 is SGDLS, CDR2 YYNGEE, per germline. This chain's CDR3 is CASSVTGTGGRSPLHF. The CDR3 DNA reads as TGTGCCAGCAGCGTCACCGGGACAGGGGGCCGATCACCCCTCCACTTT.

This clonotype was observed a few times. The J gene is TRBJ2-1, the V gene TRBV7-3, with a possible D match to TRBD2 (7 bases). Germline V lookup: CDR1 SGHTA, CDR2 FQGTGA. V lost 0 bases and J lost 5, with 11 bases in between. The length of the CDR3 is 15 residues. The CDR3 region has the DNA TGTGCCAGCAGCTTAACGGGAGGGGGAAACAATGAGCAGTTCTTC. This translates into CASSLTGGGNNEQFF.

The chain joins TRBV7-2 to TRBJ1-5; no definite D call. V was pared by 4 bases and J by 2 bases, with 9 bases between. The germline gives CDR1 SGHTA, CDR2 FQGNSA. CDR3 length: 14 residues. CDR3 coding DNA: TGTGCCAGCAGCTCAAACATGGGCAATCAGCCCCAGCATTTT. The encoded protein is CASSSNMGNQPQHF. Using reference TRBV7-2 and TRBJ1-5 for the parts outside the CDR3, the full variable domain is GAGVSQSPSNKVTEKGKDVELRCDPISGHTALYWYRQSLGQGLEFLIYFQGNSAPDKSGLPSDRFSAERTGGSVSTLTIQRTQQEDSAVYLCASSSNMGNQPQHFGDGTRLSIL.

This clonotype was seen at least ten times. V and J are TRBV5-1 and TRBJ1-4, with D unclear. The germline V gene has CDR1 SGHRS and CDR2 YFSETQ. The CDR3 length is 16 residues. Trimming took off 0 bases at V and 4 bases at J, with 13 bases between the two ends. The CDR3 region has the DNA TGCGCCAGCAGCTTGGGGGGTGTCGGCGGTAATGAAAAACTGTTTTTT. Residues: CASSLGGVGGNEKLFF.

V gene TRBV20-1 combines with J gene TRBJ2-1, with D hard to call. The CDR3 sequence is 12 residues long. CDR1 and CDR2 from the germline V gene are DFQATT and SNEGSKA (reference sequence). V was clipped by 6 bases and J by 7 bases, with 13 bases between them. In DNA form, the CDR3 reads TGCAGTGCAGGTTGGCAGAGTAATGAGCAGTTCTTC. This codes for CSAGWQSNEQFF.

The table lists this clonotype with a few counts. The chain carries TRBV5-1 and TRBJ2-3; maybe TRBD1 (6 bases). The CDR3 totals 15 residues. Trimming took 1 base from V and 7 from J, leaving 16 bases between them. CDR1 is SGHRS and CDR2 is YFSETQ in the germline V gene. The CDR3: CASSLLTGSGNTQYF. The CDR3 DNA reads as TGCGCCAGCAGCTTGCTTACAGGGTCGGGGAATACGCAGTATTTT.

The V call is TRBV29-1, the J call TRBJ2-2; D unresolved. Trimming removed 6 bases at V and 0 bases at J, with 14 bases between. This CDR3 has 15 residues. Germline V gene sequence: CDR1 SQVTM, CDR2 ANQGSEA. The CDR3 sequence is CSVGKNSANTGELFF. DNA for the CDR3: TGCAGCGTCGGCAAGAACAGTGCGAACACCGGGGAGCTGTTTTTT.

This clonotype was seen more than once but under ten times. The chain uses TRBV12-3 or TRBV12-4 and TRBJ2-1; 9 nucleotides align to TRBD1. With 6 bases clipped from V and 1 base from J, the junction kept 7 bases outside the gene matches. The CDR3 is made up of 16 amino acids. The DNA for the CDR3 is TGTGCCAGCAGCCCCAGACAGGGGGGTTCCTACAATGAGCAGTTCTTC. Encoded protein: CASSPRQGGSYNEQFF.

This clonotype was observed a few times. V is TRBV4-1 and J is TRBJ2-3; D not resolved. Trimming took 11 bases from V and 1 from J, leaving 19 bases between them. CDR1 and CDR2 from the germline V gene are MGHRA and YSYEKL. The CDR3 runs to 15 residues. The CDR3 region has the DNA TGCGCCGCTAGAACCCCAGGTACTGGCACAGATACGCAGTATTTT. Encoded protein: CAARTPGTGTDTQYF.

The rearrangement links TRBV10-3 to TRBJ2-7, with 9 positions matching TRBD1. The CDR3 loop spans 13 amino acids. The germline V gene encodes CDR1 ENHRY and CDR2 SYGVKD. The ends lost 10 bases at V and 4 bases at J; junction bases unmatched: 8. The CDR3 here is CATVRDRAYEQYF. In DNA, the CDR3 is TGTGCCACGGTCCGGGACAGGGCTTACGAGCAGTACTTC.

This clonotype was seen a few times. CDR3 loop: CASSRGQDLRTETQYF. In DNA, the CDR3 is TGTGCCAGCAGTAGGGGTCAGGACCTACGAACGGAGACCCAGTACTTC. V is TRBV7-8 and J is TRBJ2-5; a weak D match, TRBD1 (5 bases). Trimming took off 6 bases at V and 5 bases at J, with 22 bases between the two ends. From germline, CDR1 is SGHVS and CDR2 FQNEAQ. The CDR3 has 16 amino acids.

The chain carries TRBV6-2 or TRBV6-3 and TRBJ2-2; the D gene is possibly TRBD1 (6 bases). Per germline, CDR1 MNHEY and CDR2 SVGEGT. CDR3 length: 15 amino acids. Trimming removed 7 bases from V and 5 bases from J, with 17 bases in between. The CDR3 nucleotides read TGTGCCAGCACTCCGAAGCGGACAGTGACCGGGGAGCTGTTTTTT. Translated, it gives CASTPKRTVTGELFF.